The next 15 T cell receptor beta chains were all read from a single sample in a study of blood T cell repertoires in COVID-19. Here immunoSEQ multiplex PCR was the method, and the copy in TCRdb shows in-frame clones only, minus some. The sample lists fewer than 150,000 clones, 86% occurring once. Sequences were obtained from peripheral blood. These receptors were taken from a man between 65 and 85 years old who had recovered from COVID-19.

The genes are TRBV19 and TRBJ2-3; possible D gene TRBD2, 5 bases. The CDR3 extends over 15 amino acids. Trimming stripped 5 bases from V and 1 base from J, with 13 bases between. The germline V gene has CDR1 LNHDA and CDR2 SQIVND (reference sequence). The DNA for the CDR3 is TGTGCCAGTAGTCGTAGCGTGCGCGGCACAGATACGCAGTATTTT. As protein: CASSRSVRGTDTQYF.

The chain links TRBV7-9 to TRBJ2-3, with 7 bases matching TRBD2. Germline trimming cut 5 bases from V and 0 bases from J; bases unmatched to any gene: 11. The CDR3 has 17 residues. The germline V gene encodes CDR1 SEHNR and CDR2 FQNEAQ (reference sequence). CDR3 sequence (DNA): TGTGCCAGCAGCCCCTGGGAGGGCGGGTTTAGCACAGATACGCAGTATTTT. Translation gives CASSPWEGGFSTDTQYF.

The CDR3 DNA reads as TGCGCCAGCAGCTTGCAGGGCGGGGGGGCCGACACCGGGGAGCTGTTTTTT. Translated, it gives CASSLQGGGADTGELFF. The chain combines TRBV5-1 with TRBJ2-2, with 9 bases fitting TRBD2. This CDR3 is 17 amino acids long. Germline CDR1 SGHRS, CDR2 YFSETQ. Trimming cost V 1 base and J 3 bases; bases outside gene matches: 7.

The J gene is TRBJ2-4, the V gene TRBV28; unclear D gene. The CDR3 has 16 amino acids. The germline V gene encodes CDR1 MDHEN and CDR2 SYDVKM. V was trimmed by 3 bases and J by 0 bases, leaving 12 bases between them. The CDR3 protein is CASSFMTDVAKNIQYF. Written as DNA, the CDR3 is TGTGCCAGCAGTTTCATGACTGACGTAGCCAAAAACATTCAGTACTTC.

This chain joins TRBV18 and TRBJ1-1; D not certain. V was cut by 3 bases and J by 0 bases, with 11 bases left in between. The CDR3 spans 15 residues. Germline V gene sequence: CDR1 KGHSH, CDR2 LQKENI. The CDR3 nucleotides are TGTGCCAGCTCACCTAGCCGGTTAATGAACACTGAAGCTTTCTTT. This translates into CASSPSRLMNTEAFF.

This clone was observed a few times. The V and J genes are TRBV6-2 or TRBV6-3 and TRBJ2-1; TRBD2 matches at 7 bases. CDR3 length equals 15 residues. V was clipped by 2 bases and J by 5 bases; unmatched bases: 6. CDR1 is MNHEY and CDR2 is SVGEGT in the germline V gene. The CDR3 nucleotides are TGTGCCAGCAGTTACGAAGGGAGGGCTAACAATGAGCAGTTCTTC. Translating gives CASSYEGRANNEQFF.

This clone showed up just once. The rearrangement uses TRBV5-1 and TRBJ1-1, with D perhaps matching TRBD1 (5 bases). Germline V gene lookup returns CDR1 SGHRS and CDR2 YFSETQ. The CDR3 is made up of 14 amino acids. Deletions cut 3 bases from V and 1 base from J, with 10 bases between. The CDR3 DNA reads as TGCGCCAGCAGCTACTTAGACAGGAACACTGAAGCTTTCTTT. This codes for CASSYLDRNTEAFF.

The gene calls are TRBV7-2 and TRBJ1-2; tentatively, D is TRBD1 (6 bases). The ends were cut back, 3 bases at V and 4 bases at J, with 15 bases in the middle. The V gene's germline CDR1 is SGHTA and CDR2 FQGNSA. There are 15 residues in the CDR3. This chain's CDR3 is CASSFTGSFAYGYTF. The CDR3 DNA reads TGTGCCAGCAGCTTTACAGGGAGCTTCGCCTATGGCTACACCTTC.

The CDR3 nucleotides are TGTGCCAGTAGCCCGAATAAAAGATACAGCCACAATCAGCCCCAGCATTTT. It translates to CASSPNKRYSHNQPQHF. J is TRBJ1-5 and V is TRBV19; D unclear. V gave up 6 bases and J gave up 3 bases, with 21 bases separating them. CDR3 length: 17 residues. Germline CDR1 and CDR2: LNHDA and SQIVND (reference sequence).

By share, this clone ranks as medium-sized. The chain joins TRBV5-8 to TRBJ1-1; D is undetermined. The germline gives CDR1 SGHTS, CDR2 YDEGEE. The CDR3 has 15 residues. Trimming cost V 0 bases and J 6 bases, with 15 bases left between them. CDR3 sequence reads: CASSLAERAFAEAFF. The CDR3 nucleotides are TGTGCCAGCAGCTTGGCCGAGAGGGCTTTTGCTGAAGCTTTCTTT.

The chain couples TRBV24-1 to TRBJ1-2, with a possible D match to TRBD1 (5 bases). The germline CDR1 and CDR2 sequences are KGHDR and SFDVKD. This CDR3 contains 21 residues. Between the trimmed V and J ends, which lost 4 bases and 4 bases, there was a span of 33 bases. CDR3 nucleotide sequence: TGTGCCACCAGTGACCGCACTTTACATCCGGGACTCATTCCCTGGGGCTATGGCTACACCTTC. It is translated as CATSDRTLHPGLIPWGYGYTF.

V is TRBV10-3 and J is TRBJ1-1, with a possible D match to TRBD1 (6 bases). This CDR3 has 14 amino acids. V gave up 4 bases and J gave up 4 bases, with 13 bases separating them. In germline, CDR1 is ENHRY, CDR2 SYGVKD. CDR3 protein: CAISGDRRGTEAFF. CDR3 in DNA: TGTGCCATCAGTGGTGACAGGAGAGGCACTGAAGCTTTCTTT.

Worth noting for this clone: The sample has other DNA sequences that encode this CDR3 too. The chain carries TRBV5-1 and TRBJ2-5; 7 bases agree with TRBD1. Trimming cost V 3 bases and J 2 bases; bases outside gene matches: 7. The length of the CDR3 is 15 residues. Germline values: CDR1 SGHRS, CDR2 YFSETQ. The CDR3 DNA reads TGCGCCAGCAGCTCCGGGACAGCCCTACAAGAGACCCAGTACTTC. Translation: CASSSGTALQETQYF.

The chain employs TRBV28 and TRBJ2-7, with 8 bases that match TRBD1. CDR3 size: 13 residues. V was pared by 6 bases and J by 6 bases, with 7 bases of the junction left unmatched. Germline assignment: CDR1 MDHEN and CDR2 SYDVKM. As DNA, the CDR3 is TGTGCCAGCAGGAGACAGGGGACTCCCGAGCAGTACTTC. Translated: CASRRQGTPEQYF.

V is TRBV25-1 and J is TRBJ1-1; 7 bases map to TRBD1. The CDR3 covers 13 residues. Germline CDR1 and CDR2: MGHDK and SYGVNS. V trimming: 4 bases; J trimming: 11 bases; junction bases outside the gene matches: 10. The CDR3 sequence: CASSARQGGKAFF. CDR3 bases: TGTGCCAGCAGTGCCCGACAGGGAGGAAAGGCTTTCTTT.